The 2 T cell receptor beta chains below all came from one sample that was sequenced in a study of T-cell memory formation after mild COVID-19. TCRdb called the 5' RACE reads again in MiXCR, with one record for every CDR3 protein. In the table there are approximately 52,000 distinct CDR3 sequences, around 9.7% of which are singletons. The sequencing sample was made of PBMCs or a T cell subset sorted from them (not recorded which). These TCRs come from an adult woman who had mild COVID-19 (a few samples of this study predate the infection). Cell type and time point are not known.

The V call is TRBV6-6, the J call TRBJ1-4, with a possible D match to TRBD1 (6 bases). This CDR3 contains 14 residues. Per germline, CDR1 MNHNY and CDR2 SVGAGI (reference sequence). Trimming removed 5 bases at V and 4 bases at J, with 11 bases between. The CDR3, as DNA: TGTGCCAGCAGTCGGGACACCCTTAATGAAAAACTGTTTTTT. Amino acid sequence: CASSRDTLNEKLFF.

In this sample, this clonotype turned up a few times. The CDR3 coding sequence is TGTGCCAGCAGTCGACGGGGGGGCCGGGAGACCCAGTACTTC. This encodes CASSRRGGRETQYF. The J gene is TRBJ2-5, the V gene TRBV2; 8 positions agree with TRBD2. The CDR3 is 14 residues long. Unmatched junction bases numbered 7, after V lost 5 bases and J lost 5 bases. Germline V CDR1 and CDR2: SNHLY, FYNNEI.